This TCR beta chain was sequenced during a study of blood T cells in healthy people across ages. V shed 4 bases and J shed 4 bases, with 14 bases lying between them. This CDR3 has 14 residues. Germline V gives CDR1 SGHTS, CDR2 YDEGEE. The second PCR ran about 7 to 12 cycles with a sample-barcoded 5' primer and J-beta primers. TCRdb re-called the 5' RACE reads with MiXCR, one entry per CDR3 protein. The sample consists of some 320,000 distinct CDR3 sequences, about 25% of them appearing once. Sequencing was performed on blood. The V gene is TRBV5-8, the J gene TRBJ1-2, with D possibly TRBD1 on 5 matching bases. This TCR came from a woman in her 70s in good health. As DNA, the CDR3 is TGTGCCAGCAGCCGTGACTCTGGGGCCTATGGCTACACCTTC. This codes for CASSRDSGAYGYTF.